These T cell receptor beta chains were read from a single sample in a study of blood T cell repertoires in COVID-19. TCRdb's table, derived via immunoSEQ multiplex PCR, lists solely in-frame clones and lacks some. The table lists 200,000 to 250,000 clones, about 90% of them singletons. Source material: PBMCs or T cells enriched from blood (not recorded which). The origin of the receptors is a man in his thirties or forties who had been exposed to COVID-19. CDR3s include the opening cysteine and the closing phenylalanine or tryptophan. D genes are given only for firm matches. Some rows mark clone size as missing; the rest say once, few, many or name a class of expanded clone.

CDR3 length: 15
D gene: TRBD1
J gene: TRBJ1-4
V gene: TRBV18
clone size: -
CDR3 DNA: TGTGCCAGCTCACCAGTGGGACAGGGGAATGAAAAACTGTTTTTT
CDR3 protein: CASSPVGQGNEKLFF

CDR3 length: 12
D gene: TRBD2
J gene: TRBJ2-4
V gene: TRBV6-1
clone size: few
CDR3 DNA: TGTGCCAGCAGTGAAAGCGGGGGAGTGCGGTACTTC
CDR3 protein: CASSESGGVRYF

CDR3 length: 15
D gene: TRBD2
J gene: TRBJ2-1
V gene: TRBV7-3
clone size: -
CDR3 DNA: TGTGCCAGCAGCGAGAGCAGGCAGCGGGGATTTGAGCAGTTCTTC
CDR3 protein: CASSESRQRGFEQFF

CDR3 length: 16
D gene: TRBD1
J gene: TRBJ2-7
V gene: TRBV3-1/TRBV3-2
clone size: -
CDR3 DNA: TGTGCCAGCAGCCAAGATCAGGGACAGGGGTCCTACGAGCAGTACTTC
CDR3 protein: CASSQDQGQGSYEQYF

CDR3 length: 12
D gene: -
J gene: TRBJ1-1
V gene: TRBV5-1
clone size: -
CDR3 DNA: TGCGCCAGCAGCTTGGCCGACACTGAAGCTTTCTTT
CDR3 protein: CASSLADTEAFF

CDR3 length: 16
D gene: TRBD2
J gene: TRBJ2-3
V gene: TRBV11-2
clone size: -
CDR3 DNA: TGTGCCAGCAGAAAAGAACTAGCGAGGACCTCAGATACGCAGTATTTT
CDR3 protein: CASRKELARTSDTQYF

CDR3 length: 15
D gene: -
J gene: TRBJ1-1
V gene: TRBV5-6
clone size: -
CDR3 DNA: TGTGCCAGCAGCTTGAAAGTGTGGTGGAGCACTGAAGCTTTCTTT
CDR3 protein: CASSLKVWWSTEAFF

CDR3 length: 15
D gene: -
J gene: TRBJ2-1
V gene: TRBV2
clone size: -
CDR3 DNA: TGTGCCAGCATCCTGAGGGCGGTGACCTACAATGAGCAGTTCTTC
CDR3 protein: CASILRAVTYNEQFF

CDR3 length: 14
D gene: -
J gene: TRBJ1-2
V gene: TRBV6-4
clone size: -
CDR3 DNA: TGTGCCAGCAGACCATCCCGGGAGTTCTATGGCTACACCTTC
CDR3 protein: CASRPSREFYGYTF

CDR3 length: 15
D gene: TRBD1
J gene: TRBJ1-1
V gene: TRBV14
clone size: -
CDR3 DNA: TGTGCCAGCAGCCAACGGACAGGGGGTGTCTCTGAAGCTTTCTTT
CDR3 protein: CASSQRTGGVSEAFF

CDR3 length: 14
D gene: -
J gene: TRBJ1-2
V gene: TRBV6-5
clone size: -
CDR3 DNA: TGTGCCAGCAGTTACTCTAGGACAGACTATGGCTACACCTTC
CDR3 protein: CASSYSRTDYGYTF

CDR3 length: 18
D gene: -
J gene: TRBJ2-1
V gene: TRBV20-1
clone size: -
CDR3 DNA: TGCAGTGCTAGTGTTAATCTTGGGGGCCACATCTTCAACAATGAGCAGTTCTTC
CDR3 protein: CSASVNLGGHIFNNEQFF

CDR3 length: 14
D gene: -
J gene: TRBJ2-5
V gene: TRBV15
clone size: -
CDR3 DNA: TGTGCCACCAGCAGAGATCGCGTACAAGAGACCCAGTACTTC
CDR3 protein: CATSRDRVQETQYF

CDR3 length: 12
D gene: TRBD1
J gene: TRBJ2-7
V gene: TRBV2
clone size: -
CDR3 DNA: TGTGCCAGCAAACTGACAGGGTGGGAGCAGTACTTC
CDR3 protein: CASKLTGWEQYF

CDR3 length: 14
D gene: TRBD2
J gene: TRBJ2-1
V gene: TRBV29-1
clone size: -
CDR3 DNA: TGCAGCGTGATACTAGCGGGGGGGAGGAATGAGCAGTTCTTC
CDR3 protein: CSVILAGGRNEQFF

CDR3 length: 16
D gene: -
J gene: TRBJ2-2
V gene: TRBV19
clone size: -
CDR3 DNA: TGTGCCAGTAGTATGGAGGTCCAGGCTGCTTGGGGGGAGCTGTTTTTT
CDR3 protein: CASSMEVQAAWGELFF

CDR3 length: 14
D gene: -
J gene: TRBJ1-5
V gene: TRBV4-1
clone size: once
CDR3 DNA: TGCGCCAGCAGCGTAGACTTGAGTCGTCAGCCCCAGCATTTT
CDR3 protein: CASSVDLSRQPQHF

CDR3 length: 16
D gene: TRBD2
J gene: TRBJ2-2
V gene: TRBV10-3
clone size: -
CDR3 DNA: TGTGCCGCAGCGGAGTTGCGGGGGGCTTCCACCGGGGAGCTGTTTTTT
CDR3 protein: CAAAELRGASTGELFF

CDR3 length: 16
D gene: TRBD2
J gene: TRBJ2-7
V gene: TRBV4-2
clone size: -
CDR3 DNA: TGTGCCAGCAGCCAATTCACTAGCGGGGGTATCGACGAGCAGTACTTC
CDR3 protein: CASSQFTSGGIDEQYF

CDR3 length: 13
D gene: -
J gene: TRBJ2-3
V gene: TRBV5-1
clone size: -
CDR3 DNA: TGCGCCAGCAGGCCCAGGAGGACAGATACGCAGTATTTT
CDR3 protein: CASRPRRTDTQYF

CDR3 length: 12
D gene: -
J gene: TRBJ2-1
V gene: TRBV7-6
clone size: few
CDR3 DNA: TGTGCCAGCAGCTTAGTCTCCAATGAGCAGTTCTTC
CDR3 protein: CASSLVSNEQFF

CDR3 length: 16
D gene: -
J gene: TRBJ2-1
V gene: TRBV6-2/TRBV6-3
clone size: -
CDR3 DNA: TGTGCCAGCAGTTCCTACCGCCTCACCCGCTATAATGAGCAGTTCTTC
CDR3 protein: CASSSYRLTRYNEQFF

CDR3 length: 16
D gene: TRBD1
J gene: TRBJ2-7
V gene: TRBV10-3
clone size: -
CDR3 DNA: TGTGCCATCAACGATGTAGACAGGGGGCTTCTTAACGAGCAGTACTTC
CDR3 protein: CAINDVDRGLLNEQYF

CDR3 length: 14
D gene: -
J gene: TRBJ1-1
V gene: TRBV6-5
clone size: -
CDR3 DNA: TGTGCCAGCTATCCGGGGGGGTTGGACACTGAAGCTTTCTTT
CDR3 protein: CASYPGGLDTEAFF

CDR3 length: 12
D gene: -
J gene: TRBJ2-7
V gene: TRBV3-1/TRBV3-2
clone size: once
CDR3 DNA: TGTGCCAGCAGGGATCCAGGGAACGAGCAGTACTTC
CDR3 protein: CASRDPGNEQYF

CDR3 length: 15
D gene: -
J gene: TRBJ2-2
V gene: TRBV4-1
clone size: -
CDR3 DNA: TGCGCCAGCAGCCAAGTGGCGGGGAGCACCGGGGAGCTGTTTTTT
CDR3 protein: CASSQVAGSTGELFF

CDR3 length: 14
D gene: -
J gene: TRBJ1-1
V gene: TRBV3-1/TRBV3-2
clone size: -
CDR3 DNA: TGTGCCAGCAGCCAAGTAGAAGAGGTTAACAAAGCTTTCTTT
CDR3 protein: CASSQVEEVNKAFF

CDR3 length: 15
D gene: TRBD1
J gene: TRBJ1-2
V gene: TRBV6-5
clone size: -
CDR3 DNA: TGTGCCAGCAATGGCCGGACAGGGAAGGCCCATGGCTACACCTTC
CDR3 protein: CASNGRTGKAHGYTF

CDR3 length: 15
D gene: TRBD1
J gene: TRBJ2-5
V gene: TRBV4-3
clone size: -
CDR3 DNA: TGCGCCAGCAGCCAAGATGGGACAGAGCAAGAGACCCAGTACTTC
CDR3 protein: CASSQDGTEQETQYF

CDR3 length: 13
D gene: TRBD1
J gene: TRBJ2-3
V gene: TRBV5-4
clone size: -
CDR3 DNA: TGTGCCTCCGCGGACAGGGACACAGATACGCAGTATTTT
CDR3 protein: CASADRDTDTQYF

CDR3 length: 11
D gene: -
J gene: TRBJ2-5
V gene: TRBV5-1
clone size: -
CDR3 DNA: TGCGCCAGCAGCACTCAAGAGACCCAGTACTTC
CDR3 protein: CASSTQETQYF

CDR3 length: 15
D gene: TRBD1
J gene: TRBJ1-4
V gene: TRBV7-9
clone size: -
CDR3 DNA: TGTGCCAGCAGCCGGGACAGAGATTTTAATGAAAAACTGTTTTTT
CDR3 protein: CASSRDRDFNEKLFF

CDR3 length: 15
D gene: -
J gene: TRBJ1-3
V gene: TRBV6-5
clone size: -
CDR3 DNA: TGTGCCAGCCGGGGACTGCCGTCTGGTGGAAACACCATATATTTT
CDR3 protein: CASRGLPSGGNTIYF

CDR3 length: 12
D gene: TRBD2
J gene: TRBJ2-7
V gene: TRBV2
clone size: -
CDR3 DNA: TGTGCCAGCAGGGGGCTGGTCCAGCGGGGGTTCTTC
CDR3 protein: CASRGLVQRGFF

CDR3 length: 13
D gene: -
J gene: TRBJ2-7
V gene: TRBV15
clone size: -
CDR3 DNA: TGTGCCACCAGCAGAGGGGACCCCAGGGGGCAGTACTTC
CDR3 protein: CATSRGDPRGQYF

CDR3 length: 13
D gene: -
J gene: TRBJ2-5
V gene: TRBV5-6
clone size: -
CDR3 DNA: TGTGCCAGCAGTTGGAGCGGGCAAGAGACCCAGTACTTC
CDR3 protein: CASSWSGQETQYF

CDR3 length: 13
D gene: -
J gene: TRBJ2-7
V gene: TRBV6-2/TRBV6-3
clone size: -
CDR3 DNA: TGTGCCAGCAGCCTATTGGCCTCCTACGAGCAGTACTTC
CDR3 protein: CASSLLASYEQYF